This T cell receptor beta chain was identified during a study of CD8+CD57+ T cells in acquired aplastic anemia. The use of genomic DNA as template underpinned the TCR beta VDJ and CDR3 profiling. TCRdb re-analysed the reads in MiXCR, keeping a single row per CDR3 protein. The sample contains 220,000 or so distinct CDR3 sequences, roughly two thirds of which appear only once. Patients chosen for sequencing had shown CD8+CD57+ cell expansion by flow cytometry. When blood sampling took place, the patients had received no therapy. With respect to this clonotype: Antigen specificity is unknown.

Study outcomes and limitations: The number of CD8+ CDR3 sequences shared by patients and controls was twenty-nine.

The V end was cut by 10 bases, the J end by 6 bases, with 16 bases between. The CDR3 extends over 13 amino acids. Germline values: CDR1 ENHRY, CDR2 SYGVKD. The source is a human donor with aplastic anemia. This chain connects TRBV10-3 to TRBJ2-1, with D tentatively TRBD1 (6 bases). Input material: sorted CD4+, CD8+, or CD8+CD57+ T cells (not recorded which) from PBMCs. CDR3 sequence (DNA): TGTGCCACCTCCGTCAGGGGCGCCAATGAGCAGTTCTTC. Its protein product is CATSVRGANEQFF.